Listed here is a single TCR beta chain. Its recognized antigen is unknown. The record has no base qualities; no much larger clone is one base away. The data stem from a study of T-cell memory formation after mild COVID-19 listed by TCRdb under 2021. Context from the whole study: TCR sequence clusters from the two donors were largely donor specific. Longitudinal TCRalpha and TCRbeta repertoire sequencing tracked T-cell clones expanding and contracting after mild COVID-19 in two donors. Two young, previously healthy adult volunteers, one female and one male, were included in the cohort. General findings and caveats noted by the study authors: Some responding clones were detected in pre-infection memory, which suggested that pre-existing cross-reactive memory T cells had joined the SARS-CoV-2 response. Only a couple of mild cases were covered in the study, and larger cohorts including severe cases with pre-infection samples were considered necessary. From day 15 to 85, contracting clones showed balanced CD4/CD8 phenotypes, whereas a second wave of clones that expanded from day 15 to 37 leaned towards CD4+. SARS-CoV-2 specificity was not confirmed for the second-wave clones peaking on day 37. Contracting CD4+ clones were located mainly in the CM and EM memory subsets, whereas CD8+ clones were found to be enriched in EMRA.

V loses 4 bases at its end and J loses 3 bases; junction bases beyond the gene matches: 9. CDR1 and CDR2, per the germline V gene, are ENHRY and SYGVKD. Reading from cysteine to phenylalanine, the CDR3 counts 16 amino acids. CDR3 DNA is the only sequence kept; it has 48 bases, read in frame from the first base. Ficoll-Paque density gradient centrifugation was the method used to isolate PBMCs. The sequencing machine was an Illumina NovaSeq 6000. cDNA libraries for TCRalpha and TCRbeta were prepared by 5'RACE using constant-segment primers, with sample barcodes and unique molecular identifiers added. Trizol reagent was used to extract RNA from every sample. The libraries were amplified in two PCR steps, and the second step added a second sample barcode and Illumina TruSeq adapters. The libraries were sequenced on an Illumina NovaSeq using 2 x 150 bp paired-end reads. From the authors' description of their analysis: Reads were demultiplexed and collapsed into UMI-guided consensus sequences with migec v1.2.7. Using mixcr v2.1.11, UMI consensuses were aligned to TRA and TRB V and J templates and then assembled into clonotypes. A clonotype was counted as expanded or contracted only when both edgeR and NoisET called the clonotype significant, with the noise models trained on biological replicates. For edgeR calls, a false discovery rate-adjusted p below 0.01 and a log2 fold-change threshold of 1 were applied. As an exploratory analysis of dynamics, max-normalized trajectories of the 1000 most abundant clonotypes were examined with PCA combined with hierarchical clustering. The CD4 or CD8 phenotype of responding clones was assigned using the separately sequenced CD4+ and CD8+ repertoires. The public reads were quality trimmed at Q25 with fastp and then assembled into clones with MiXCR by TCRdb, keeping productive beta chains. Entries are consolidated by CDR3 protein sequence, retaining the most common genes and DNA. TCRdb's processing, not the study's, gives the V and J calls here. Counted in this sample were 280,000 or so distinct CDR3 sequences; about 20% of them appeared once. The ten largest clones take up roughly 23% of the sample.

Sequenced sample: PBMCs or a T cell subset sorted from them (not recorded which). The sequence is built from TRBV10-3 and TRBJ1-5; TRBD1 agrees with 7 junctional bases. This clonotype was obtained from a young man who had mild COVID-19 (a few samples of this study predate the infection). The sample titles of this study are shuffled in the database, so cell type and time point are left out; the donor was told from shared clones. The CDR3 is CAISGDRDSHNQPQHF. The DNA sequence is given as TGTGCCATCAGTGGGGACCGGGACAGCCACAATCAGCCCCAGCATTTT.